The 2 T cell receptor beta chains below come from one sample, sequenced in a study of type 1 regulatory T cells. MiXCR, applied by TCRdb to the reads, yields one record per CDR3 protein. The table lists some 22,000 distinct CDR3 sequences, roughly 72% of them singletons. Their cognate antigens are unknown. Sequenced material: cultured T cells, either the whole culture or a sorted T cell fraction (not recorded which). Noted subset: Tr1-enriched cell product generated in vitro against host alloantigens. These receptors were obtained from a human donor in good health.

The chain carries TRBV5-1 and TRBJ1-3; D call uncertain. Germline V gene data show CDR1 as SGHRS and CDR2 as YFSETQ. V was clipped by 3 bases and J by 3 bases, with 16 bases between them. This CDR3 spans 16 amino acids. This CDR3 is CASSSSEGFGGNTIYF. The CDR3 DNA follows: TGCGCCAGCAGCTCCTCAGAAGGGTTCGGTGGAAACACCATATATTTT.

V and J are TRBV28 and TRBJ2-2; TRBD2 matches 9 bases. CDR1 is MDHEN and CDR2 is SYDVKM in the germline V gene. V was pared by 6 bases and J by 6 bases, with 11 bases of the junction left unmatched. The CDR3 loop spans 16 amino acids. In nucleotides, the CDR3 is TGTGCCAGCAGGCGGGGGGGGTCTGGCGGCGCCGGGGAGCTGTTTTTT. This sequence encodes CASRRGGSGGAGELFF.